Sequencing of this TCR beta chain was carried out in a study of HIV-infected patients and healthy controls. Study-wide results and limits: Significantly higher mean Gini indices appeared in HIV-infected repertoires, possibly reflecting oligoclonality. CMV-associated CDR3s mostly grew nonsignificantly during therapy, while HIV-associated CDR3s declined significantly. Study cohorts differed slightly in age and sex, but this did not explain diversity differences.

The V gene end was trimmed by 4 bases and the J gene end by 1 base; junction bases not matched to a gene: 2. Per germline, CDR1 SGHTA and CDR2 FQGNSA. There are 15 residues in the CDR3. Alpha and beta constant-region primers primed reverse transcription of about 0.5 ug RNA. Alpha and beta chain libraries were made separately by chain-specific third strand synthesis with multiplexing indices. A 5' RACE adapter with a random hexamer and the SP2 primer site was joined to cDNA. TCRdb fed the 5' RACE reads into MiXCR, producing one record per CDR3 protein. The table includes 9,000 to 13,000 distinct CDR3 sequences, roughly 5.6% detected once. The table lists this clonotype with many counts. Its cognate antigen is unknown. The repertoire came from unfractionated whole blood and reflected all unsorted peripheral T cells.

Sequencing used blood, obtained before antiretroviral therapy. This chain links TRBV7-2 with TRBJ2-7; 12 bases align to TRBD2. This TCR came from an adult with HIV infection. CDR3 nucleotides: TGTGCCAGCAGCTGGACTAGCGGGGTTTCCTACGAGCAGTACTTC. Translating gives CASSWTSGVSYEQYF.